This entry concerns a single T cell receptor (beta chain). Per germline, CDR1 SEHNR and CDR2 FQNEAQ (reference sequence). The CDR3 consists of 17 residues. Trimming stripped 4 bases from V and 1 base from J, with 18 bases between. Libraries were prepared by immunoSEQ multiplex PCR; TCRdb keeps only in-frame clonotypes and omits some of them. Of around 120,000 clones in the sample, roughly 89% were seen once. These data are taken from a study of T cell responses to AZD1222 COVID-19 vaccine. The specimen was peripheral blood, collected on day 0 of AZD1222 vaccination. The receptor was derived from an adult in good health. The chain carries TRBV7-9 and TRBJ2-3; tentative D call: TRBD2 (6 bases). The CDR3 is CASSSGGTSGRTDTQYF. DNA of the CDR3: TGTGCCAGCAGCTCAGGAGGGACCAGCGGGCGCACAGATACGCAGTATTTT. Full variable domain (rest looked up from reference TRBV7-9 and TRBJ2-3): DTGVSQNPRHKITKRGQNVTFRCDPISEHNRLYWYRQTLGQGPEFLTYFQNEAQLEKSRLLSDRFSAERPKGSFSTLEIQRTEQGDSAMYLCASSSGGTSGRTDTQYFGPGTRLTVL.